Below are 30 T cell receptor beta chains sequenced from a single sample in a study of Ad26.COV2.S vaccination and SARS-CoV-2 variants. Sequenced by immunoSEQ multiplex PCR; TCRdb stores in-frame clones only, minus some. The profile covers 350,000 to 450,000 clones, with roughly 90% appearing a single time and under 2% taken by the ten largest. Treatment given: some 19 received Ad26.COV2.S at low or high dose, single or two shots; 5 received placebo; per-sample allocation not given. Vaccine and placebo recipients were sampled on day 63 after the first injection. The source was peripheral blood, collected in a trial of Ad26.COV2.S vaccine versus placebo. The receptor set was obtained from a person aged 18-60 years who received the Ad26.COV2.S COVID-19 vaccine or a placebo.

A few counts support this clone. The V gene is TRBV19, the J gene TRBJ1-1; D is perhaps TRBD1 (5 bases). The CDR3 loop spans 14 amino acids. Trimming removed 6 bases at V and 1 base at J, with 12 bases between. Germline V gene lookup returns CDR1 LNHDA and CDR2 SQIVND (reference sequence). CDR3 in amino acids: CASSANTGNTEAFF. For the CDR3, the DNA is TGTGCCAGTAGCGCGAATACAGGGAACACTGAAGCTTTCTTT.

The genes are TRBV30 and TRBJ2-7; D ambiguous. Looked up from germline, CDR1 is GTSNPN and CDR2 is SVGIG (reference sequence). The CDR3 is made up of 13 amino acids. V was shortened by 7 bases and J by 0 bases, with 13 bases between the two germline ends. CDR3 sequence reads: CASLARNSYEQYF. The CDR3 DNA is TGTGCCTCGCTGGCTCGAAACTCCTACGAGCAGTACTTC.

This rearrangement joins TRBV7-9 to TRBJ1-1, with 9 bases that match TRBD1. CDR1 SEHNR and CDR2 FQNEAQ come from the germline V gene (reference sequence). The CDR3 extends over 11 amino acids. DNA of the CDR3: TGTGCGGGGGACAGGGCTACTGAAGCTTTCTTT. Translated: CAGDRATEAFF.

Comments on this clone: The same CDR3 also results from other DNA sequences found in this sample. The genes are TRBV5-4 and TRBJ1-3; D gene unclear. The CDR3 has 15 residues. The V end lost 0 bases, the J end lost 1 base, and 8 bases lay between the germline ends. Germline-derived CDR1 and CDR2 are SGHNT and YYREEE (reference sequence). In DNA form, the CDR3 reads TGTGCCAGCAGCTTGGGGGGAGGTTCTGGAAACACCATATATTTT. Residues: CASSLGGGSGNTIYF.

The gene calls are TRBV19 and TRBJ2-2; D possibly corresponds to TRBD1 (6 bases). From germline, CDR1 is LNHDA and CDR2 SQIVND (reference sequence). There are 15 residues in the CDR3. V shed 10 bases and J shed 0 bases, with 15 bases lying between them. The DNA for the CDR3 is TGTGCCAATCCAGGGGCCGGCTCGAACACCGGGGAGCTGTTTTTT. It translates to CANPGAGSNTGELFF.

This clone was seen a handful of times. V gene TRBV3-1 (or the pseudogene TRBV3-2) combines with J gene TRBJ2-1; 11 bases are shared with TRBD2. Trimming took 0 bases from V and 3 from J; bases not matched to a gene: 7. The CDR3 spans 18 residues. Germline CDR1 is LGHDT and CDR2 is YNNKEL (reference sequence). The DNA of the CDR3 is TGTGCCAGCAGCCAAGATCGTAGCGGGGGGGCCGGCTACAATGAGCAGTTCTTC. Its protein product is CASSQDRSGGAGYNEQFF.

The chain recombines TRBV5-1 with TRBJ1-5; 8 bases match TRBD1. Germline CDR1 SGHRS, CDR2 YFSETQ. After removal of 4 bases from V and 4 bases from J, the junction contained 13 bases not matched to a gene. The length of the CDR3 is 17 residues. The DNA of the CDR3 is TGCGCCAGCAGCCCTACCCCGGGACAGGCCTTTAATCAGCCCCAGCATTTT. Protein: CASSPTPGQAFNQPQHF.

V is TRBV10-3 and J is TRBJ2-7, with D possibly matching TRBD1 (5 bases). The CDR3 is 14 residues long. Germline CDR1 reads ENHRY; CDR2 reads SYGVKD. V was trimmed by 3 bases and J by 5 bases, leaving 14 bases between them. The CDR3 reads CAISDQGDFDEQYF. DNA for the CDR3: TGTGCCATCAGTGACCAGGGCGATTTCGACGAGCAGTACTTC.

The J gene is TRBJ1-5, the V gene TRBV19; D is unclear. Between the trimmed V and J ends, which lost 3 bases and 0 bases, there was a span of 12 bases. There are 16 residues in the CDR3. CDR1 is LNHDA and CDR2 is SQIVND in the germline V gene (reference sequence). CDR3 amino acids: CASSIYHGFSNQPQHF. The DNA for the CDR3 is TGTGCCAGTAGTATCTACCACGGGTTTAGCAATCAGCCCCAGCATTTT.

The chain joins TRBV5-1 to TRBJ1-2; a possible D gene is TRBD1 (6 bases). Germline V lookup: CDR1 SGHRS, CDR2 YFSETQ. Trimming shortened V by 4 bases and J by 2 bases, and 15 bases separated the two germline ends. CDR3 length: 15 residues. CDR3 DNA: TGCGCCAGCAGCCCGGAACAGGGAACAAACTATGGCTACACCTTC. This sequence encodes CASSPEQGTNYGYTF.

The chain combines TRBV27 with TRBJ2-5; 8 nucleotides match TRBD2. V gave up 4 bases and J gave up 5 bases; unmatched junction bases: 6. Germline-derived CDR1 and CDR2 are MNHEY and SMNVEV (reference sequence). The CDR3 has 14 amino acids. Written as DNA, the CDR3 is TGTGCCAGCAGTTCAGCGGGGGATGGGGAGACCCAGTACTTC. The encoded protein is CASSSAGDGETQYF.

This chain joins TRBV7-2 and TRBJ1-1; D call uncertain. In germline, CDR1 is SGHTA, CDR2 FQGNSA. V gave up 2 bases and J gave up 7 bases, with 11 bases separating them. CDR3 length: 13 amino acids. CDR3 in amino acids: CASSLSGNGEAFF. The CDR3 DNA sequence: TGTGCCAGCAGCTTATCGGGTAATGGTGAAGCTTTCTTT.

The chain links TRBV12-3 or TRBV12-4 to TRBJ2-1; D gene unclear. Between the trimmed V and J ends, which lost 6 bases and 7 bases, there was a span of 10 bases. This CDR3 contains 12 residues. In DNA form, the CDR3 reads TGTGCCAGCAGGCCGAGTAGGAATGAGCAGTTCTTC. Translating gives CASRPSRNEQFF.

This rearrangement joins TRBV10-1 to TRBJ2-2; no clear D gene. This CDR3 region has 13 residues. Trimming shortened V by 3 bases and J by 4 bases, and 6 bases separated the two germline ends. Germline V gene sequence: CDR1 WNHNN, CDR2 SYGVQD (reference sequence). CDR3 protein: CASSDRSTGELFF. In DNA, the CDR3 is TGCGCCAGCAGTGATCGGAGCACCGGGGAGCTGTTTTTT.

This chain joins TRBV5-1 and TRBJ2-7; D is perhaps TRBD1 (6 bases). Per germline, CDR1 SGHRS and CDR2 YFSETQ. V lost 2 bases, J lost 2 bases, and 11 bases lay in between. The CDR3 loop spans 14 amino acids. Here the CDR3 DNA reads TGCGCCAGCAGCTTCCAGGGGACCGCCTACGAGCAGTACTTC. Its protein is CASSFQGTAYEQYF.

V and J are TRBV18 and TRBJ2-7; 10 bases fit TRBD2. The J segment lost 1 base and the V segment lost 3 bases, leaving 0 bases of the junction unmatched. The CDR3 has 14 residues. Looked up from germline, CDR1 is KGHSH and CDR2 is LQKENI. The chain's CDR3 is CASSPTSGSYEQYF. For the CDR3, the DNA is TGTGCCAGCTCACCGACTAGCGGGTCCTACGAGCAGTACTTC.

The V gene is TRBV10-3, the J gene TRBJ1-1, with a possible D match to TRBD1 (5 bases). The germline CDR1 and CDR2 sequences are ENHRY and SYGVKD. The CDR3 contains 14 residues. Trimming took off 4 bases at V and 2 bases at J, with 11 bases between the two ends. CDR3 coding DNA: TGTGCCATCAGTGTTTCGACAGCAAACACTGAAGCTTTCTTT. Translating gives CAISVSTANTEAFF.

The chain combines TRBV27 with TRBJ1-5; D gene unclear. This CDR3 has 15 amino acids. V was trimmed by 1 base and J by 1 base, leaving 8 bases between them. Germline V gene sequence: CDR1 MNHEY, CDR2 SMNVEV (reference sequence). This CDR3 reads CASSLFGWSNQPQHF. The CDR3, as DNA: TGTGCCAGCAGTTTATTTGGGTGGAGCAATCAGCCCCAGCATTTT.

This chain links TRBV6-2 or TRBV6-3 with TRBJ1-4, with no clear D. Deletions cut 5 bases from V and 5 bases from J, with 18 bases between. The CDR3 covers 16 residues. Germline CDR1 and CDR2: MNHEY and SVGEGT. The CDR3 spells CASSPSSRKGNEKLFF. The CDR3 bases are TGTGCCAGCAGTCCGTCAAGTCGAAAAGGGAATGAAAAACTGTTTTTT.

This chain links TRBV5-6 with TRBJ2-5; the match to TRBD1 covers 9 bases. The CDR3 has 16 amino acids. V trimming: 0 bases; J trimming: 4 bases; junction bases outside the gene matches: 7. Germline V lookup: CDR1 SGHDT, CDR2 YYEEEE. This CDR3 reads CASSLAGTGYGETQYF. CDR3 in DNA: TGTGCCAGCAGCTTGGCTGGGACAGGGTATGGAGAGACCCAGTACTTC.

V usage is TRBV23-1 and J usage is TRBJ1-2; 8 bases fit TRBD1. TRBV23-1 is noted as an ORF with a role that remains uncertain. The length of the CDR3 is 19 residues. J lost 9 bases, V lost 6 bases, and 27 bases had no gene match. The CDR3 here is CASSRGRGRITSSLACYTF. In nucleotides, the CDR3 is TGCGCCAGCAGCCGGGGCAGGGGGCGTATCACCAGTTCTCTAGCTTGCTACACCTTC.

The chain joins TRBV3-1 (or the pseudogene TRBV3-2) to TRBJ2-4; D perhaps matches TRBD2 (5 bases). This CDR3 has 14 amino acids. The V gene's germline CDR1 is LGHDT and CDR2 YNNKEL (reference sequence). The germline V and J ends were trimmed by 6 bases and 6 bases, with 15 bases remaining between them. CDR3 DNA: TGTGCCAGCAGTCCTAACTTTGAGGGAAACATTCAGTACTTC. It translates to CASSPNFEGNIQYF.

V and J are TRBV6-2 or TRBV6-3 and TRBJ2-7; 8 nucleotides align to TRBD2. Germline V gene data show CDR1 as MNHEY and CDR2 as SVGEGT. The CDR3 loop spans 17 amino acids. V trimming: 2 bases; J trimming: 2 bases; junction bases outside the gene matches: 11. The CDR3 region is CASSYGPGSGGPYEQYF. CDR3 DNA sequence: TGTGCCAGCAGTTACGGCCCAGGGAGCGGGGGCCCCTACGAGCAGTACTTC.

This clone was counted a single time. The chain is built from TRBV6-5 and TRBJ1-2; D gene unclear. Looked up from germline, CDR1 is MNHEY and CDR2 is SVGAGI. The CDR3 loop spans 14 amino acids. V dropped 7 bases and J dropped 0 bases, with 12 bases sitting between them. The CDR3 DNA sequence: TGTGCCAGCACCGAACAGCGATCTAACTATGGCTACACCTTC. It is translated as CASTEQRSNYGYTF.

This chain links TRBV7-2 with TRBJ2-7; D possibly corresponds to TRBD2 (7 bases). The length of the CDR3 is 15 residues. CDR1 and CDR2 from the germline V gene are SGHTA and FQGNSA. Trimming shortened V by 5 bases and J by 5 bases, and 19 bases separated the two germline ends. CDR3 loop: CASSPGGGLKDEQYF. The CDR3 DNA sequence: TGTGCCAGCAGCCCCGGCGGGGGCTTGAAAGACGAGCAGTACTTC.

This clone was seen a handful of times. The V gene is TRBV28, the J gene TRBJ1-2; D remains unclear. The germline V and J ends were trimmed by 3 bases and 4 bases, with 9 bases remaining between them. The CDR3 totals 13 residues. Germline values: CDR1 MDHEN, CDR2 SYDVKM. CDR3 bases: TGTGCCAGCAGTTTGGTTTCGGGCTATGGCTACACCTTC. Its translation is CASSLVSGYGYTF.

This chain joins TRBV3-1 (or the pseudogene TRBV3-2) and TRBJ2-5; 8 bases are a match to TRBD1. Trimming at V came to 2 bases and at J to 2 bases, leaving 4 bases not matched to a gene. The CDR3 has 15 amino acids. From germline, CDR1 is LGHDT and CDR2 YNNKEL (reference sequence). In DNA form, the CDR3 reads TGTGCCAGCAGCCAAAGGGGGACAGGTCAAGAGACCCAGTACTTC. Amino acids: CASSQRGTGQETQYF.

The chain uses TRBV11-2 and TRBJ2-7, with 9 nucleotides matching TRBD1. The CDR3 has 15 residues. Unmatched junction bases numbered 5, after V lost 3 bases and J lost 2 bases. Germline values: CDR1 SGHAT, CDR2 FQNNGV. This CDR3 is CASSFTGGLTYEQYF. The CDR3 DNA follows: TGTGCCAGCAGCTTCACAGGGGGCTTAACCTACGAGCAGTACTTC.

The chain uses TRBV6-2 or TRBV6-3 and TRBJ1-1, with no clear D. CDR1 and CDR2 from the germline V gene are MNHEY and SVGEGT. Deletions cut 3 bases from V and 0 bases from J, with 8 bases between. This CDR3 comprises 14 residues. The CDR3, as DNA: TGTGCCAGCAGTTATGTAGTGATGAACACTGAAGCTTTCTTT. Its protein is CASSYVVMNTEAFF.

The chain links TRBV4-1 to TRBJ1-2; D gene ambiguous. Trimming stripped 0 bases from V and 3 bases from J, with 11 bases between. Germline assignment: CDR1 MGHRA and CDR2 YSYEKL. The CDR3 contains 15 residues. This CDR3 is CASSQEMEGDYGYTF. The CDR3 DNA sequence: TGCGCCAGCAGCCAAGAAATGGAGGGTGACTATGGCTACACCTTC.